This T cell receptor (beta chain) was captured in a study of type 1 and type 2 diabetes patients. Per the germline V gene, CDR1 is DFQATT and CDR2 is SNEGSKA (reference sequence). J gave up 3 bases and V 1 base, and 5 bases lay outside the gene matches. This CDR3 region has 14 residues. The PCR template was genomic DNA. Multiplex PCR with 30 forward and 13 reverse primers amplified the TCR beta CDR3. TCRdb fed the multiplex PCR reads into MiXCR, producing one record per CDR3 protein. The profile shows under 300,000 distinct CDR3 sequences, 40% to 50% of them singletons. The sequence was collected from a man younger than 35 with type 2 diabetes. Sequenced material: peripheral blood mononuclear cells (PBMCs). The rearrangement uses TRBV20-1 and TRBJ2-7; TRBD2 aligns across 8 bases. CDR3 sequence (DNA): TGCAGTGCTAGAGTGGATAGCGGGATCTACGAGCAGTACTTC. Translation gives CSARVDSGIYEQYF.